The next 4 T cell receptor beta chains were all read from a single sample in a study of cytomegalovirus exposure and HLA in healthy donors. Only in-frame clones appear in the TCRdb table, and some are missing; sequencing was by immunoSEQ multiplex PCR. The table includes tens of thousands of clones, around 90% detected once. Sequencing used PBMCs. These receptors all come from a man aged 18 to 30 in good health and CMV-seronegative.

This sequence joins TRBV5-1 and TRBJ2-3; no clear D. This CDR3 is built from 14 residues. The germline V and J ends were trimmed by 3 bases and 2 bases, with 10 bases remaining between them. Germline CDR1 and CDR2: SGHRS and YFSETQ. The CDR3 region is CASSSLGHTDTQYF. The CDR3 DNA reads TGCGCCAGCAGCTCTCTAGGCCACACAGATACGCAGTATTTT.

The chain uses TRBV6-1 and TRBJ2-7, with D possibly being TRBD2 (5 bases). CDR1 and CDR2 (germline): MNHNS, SASEGT. The CDR3 consists of 12 residues. V gave up 4 bases and J gave up 2 bases, with 6 bases separating them. The DNA for the CDR3 is TGTGCCAGCAGTGTCGGGACCTACGAGCAGTACTTC. Translation: CASSVGTYEQYF.

The gene calls are TRBV15 and TRBJ2-2; possibly TRBD1 for D (6 bases). Trimming removed 3 bases from V and 7 bases from J, with 12 bases in between. This CDR3 contains 14 residues. Germline V gives CDR1 LNHNV, CDR2 YYDKDF (reference sequence). The CDR3: CATSRDSPSGELFF. The CDR3, as DNA: TGTGCCACCAGCAGGGACAGCCCGAGCGGGGAGCTGTTTTTT.

J is TRBJ2-1 and V is TRBV7-3; tentatively, D is TRBD1 (6 bases). The CDR3 contains 13 residues. V lost 3 bases and J lost 5, with 8 bases in between. Per germline, CDR1 SGHTA and CDR2 FQGTGA. The chain's CDR3 is CASSFTGHNEQFF. DNA of the CDR3: TGTGCCAGCAGCTTCACAGGGCACAATGAGCAGTTCTTC.